This TCR beta chain was observed in a study of blood T cell repertoires in COVID-19. About the research overall: Material from acute and convalescent COVID-19 was sourced from the United States, Italy and Spain.

Study processing details: The authors estimated nucleated cell counts from reference gene primer amplification. Data came from immunoSEQ multiplex PCR; TCRdb stores just in-frame clones and leaves some out. V, J and clone size reflect that table, while D and trimming were determined from the DNA. The profile shows about 83,000 clones, about 82% of them singletons. This clone was observed a handful of times. Trimming cost V 8 bases and J 6 bases, with 13 bases left between them. This CDR3 comprises 12 residues. Germline CDR1 LNHDA, CDR2 SQIVND (reference sequence). The source is a woman aged 80 or over with acute or convalescent COVID-19. The chain combines TRBV19 with TRBJ1-1, with TRBD1 as a possible D gene (5 bases). Sequencing input: peripheral blood. This chain's CDR3 is CASSRQGAEAFF. DNA of the CDR3: TGTGCCAGTTCGCGCCAGGGCGCTGAAGCTTTCTTT.